The T cell receptor (beta chain) described here comes from a study of T cell repertoires in cytomegalovirus infection. Study-level findings and limits: Cumulated frequencies of public TCR beta families served to identify carriers of CMV plus the relevant HLA. Clonotypes of TCR beta that were HLA-C-restricted and CMV-specific dominated the ex vivo response.

TCRdb ran MiXCR on the reads and lists one entry per CDR3 protein. The sample contains 200,000 to 300,000 distinct CDR3 sequences, over 9% of which appear only once. In this sample, this clonotype turned up once. The antigen remains undetermined. Sequenced: PBMCs. The clonotype originates from a human donor in good health (CMV status not recorded). Some clones in this sample may be carry-over from other donors' samples.

The CDR3 bases are TGTGCCAGCAGTTTTAATCCCGGTGGAAACACCATATATTTT. Translation gives CASSFNPGGNTIYF. The gene calls are TRBV12-3 or TRBV12-4 and TRBJ1-3, with D hard to call. Trimming cost V 3 bases and J 3 bases, with 9 bases left between them. The CDR3 extends over 14 amino acids.